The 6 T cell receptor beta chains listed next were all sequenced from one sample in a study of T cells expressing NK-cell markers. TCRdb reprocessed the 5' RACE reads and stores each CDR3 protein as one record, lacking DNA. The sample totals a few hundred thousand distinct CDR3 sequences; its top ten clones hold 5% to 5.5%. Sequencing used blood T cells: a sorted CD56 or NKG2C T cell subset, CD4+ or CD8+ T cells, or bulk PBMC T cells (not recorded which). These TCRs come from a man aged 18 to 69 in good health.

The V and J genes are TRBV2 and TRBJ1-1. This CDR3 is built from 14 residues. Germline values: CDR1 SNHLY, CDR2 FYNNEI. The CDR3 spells CASNTGSILTEAFF.

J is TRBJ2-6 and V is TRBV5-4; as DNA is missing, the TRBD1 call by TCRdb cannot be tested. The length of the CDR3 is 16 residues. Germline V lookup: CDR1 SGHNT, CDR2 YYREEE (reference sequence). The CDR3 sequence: CASSSRGPTGANVLTF.

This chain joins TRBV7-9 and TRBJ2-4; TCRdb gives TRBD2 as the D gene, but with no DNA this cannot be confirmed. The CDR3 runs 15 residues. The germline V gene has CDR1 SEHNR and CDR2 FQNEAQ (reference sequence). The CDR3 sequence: CASSSRGGAENIQYF.

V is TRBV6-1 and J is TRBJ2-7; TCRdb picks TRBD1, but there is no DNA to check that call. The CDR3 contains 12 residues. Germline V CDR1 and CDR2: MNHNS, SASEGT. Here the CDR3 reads CASTRGHIEQYF.

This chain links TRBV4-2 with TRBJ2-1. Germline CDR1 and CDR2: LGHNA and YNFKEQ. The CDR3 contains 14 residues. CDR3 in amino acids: CASSQDLLGNEQFF.

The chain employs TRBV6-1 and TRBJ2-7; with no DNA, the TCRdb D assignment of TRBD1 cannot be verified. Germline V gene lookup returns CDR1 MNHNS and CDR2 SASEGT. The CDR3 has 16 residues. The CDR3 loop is CASSGNRDREPNEQYF.